This T cell receptor beta chain is from a study of vaccination and CD4 T cells after COVID-19. Across the study: Six males and four females, two Hispanic, made up the convalescents. As control conditions, cultures were given either a CEFX pool serving as positive control, an HIV-1 Nef pool, or no peptide at all.

This clonotype came up a few times. Its target is not known. Cultured CD4+ T-cell DNA underwent Oncomine TCR Beta short-read sequencing. Genomic DNA was isolated from cultured CD4+ T cells. MiXCR was run by TCRdb on the PCR reads, yielding one entry per CDR3 protein. The data contain around 9,400 distinct CDR3 sequences, 33% of them seen just once; the ten biggest clones take up roughly 20%. As for treatment: roughly 10-day PBMC culture with coronavirus spike peptide pools or control peptides (ViraFEST assay). During the years 2011-2018, before the COVID-19 pandemic, the unexposed donor's CD4+ T cells were collected. The V gene's germline CDR1 is LNHDA and CDR2 SQIVND (reference sequence). The CDR3 covers 13 residues. Trimming removed 5 bases from V and 3 bases from J; junction bases left unmatched: 3.

The sequence was obtained from a human donor in good health. The specimen sequenced was CD4+ T cells from blood, cultured in vitro. This rearrangement joins TRBV19 to TRBJ2-7, with 8 positions matching TRBD1. CDR3 sequence (DNA): TGTGCCAGTAGTGACAGGGGTAACTACGAGCAGTACTTC. This sequence encodes CASSDRGNYEQYF. Full variable domain (remainder filled in from reference TRBV19 and TRBJ2-7): DGGITQSPKYLFRKEGQNVTLSCEQNLNHDAMYWYRQDPGQGLRLIYYSQIVNDFQKGDIAEGYSVSREKKESFPLTVTSAQKNPTAFYLCASSDRGNYEQYFGPGTRLTVT.